These T cell receptor beta chains were read from a single sample in a study of T cell responses to AZD1222 COVID-19 vaccine. Assay: immunoSEQ multiplex PCR; the TCRdb copy retains only in-frame clones and omits some. The repertoire holds 150,000 to 200,000 clones, approximately 90% seen once, with 3.6% in the top ten. The sequences come from peripheral blood, collected 28 days after the second dose of the MenACWY control vaccine. The receptors shown here come from an adult who received the MenACWY meningococcal vaccine as a control. CDR3s include the opening cysteine and the closing phenylalanine or tryptophan. D genes are given only for firm matches. Clone size is stated in some rows and not others, as once, few, many or a class when expanded.

TRBD1	TRBJ1-2	NA	TRBV6-1	CASSDKTGFGYTF	TGTGCCAGCAGTGACAAGACAGGGTTTGGCTACACCTTC
NA	TRBJ2-7	NA	TRBV3-1/TRBV3-2	CASSIDSPLVYEQYF	TGTGCCAGCAGTATAGACTCTCCTTTGGTCTACGAGCAGTACTTC
NA	TRBJ1-2	NA	TRBV27	CASSRRDTYGYTF	TGTGCCAGCAGTCGCCGGGACACCTATGGCTACACCTTC
NA	TRBJ2-1	once	TRBV5-1	CASSLGGGSYNEQFF	TGCGCCAGCAGCTTGGGTGGGGGTTCCTACAATGAGCAGTTCTTC
TRBD1	TRBJ2-7	NA	TRBV5-6	CASSGDSYEQYF	TGTGCCAGCAGCGGGGACAGCTACGAGCAGTACTTC
TRBD1	TRBJ1-6	NA	TRBV18	CASSPIGGTGSPLHF	TGTGCCAGCTCACCAATTGGAGGGACAGGTTCACCCCTCCACTTT
NA	TRBJ2-1	NA	TRBV7-9	CASSHGLLRLYNGQFF	TGTGCCAGCAGCCACGGTCTCCTTCGACTCTACAATGGGCAGTTCTTC
TRBD2	TRBJ2-1	NA	TRBV5-1	CASSWEGRGNEQFF	TGCGCCAGCAGCTGGGAGGGCCGGGGGAATGAGCAGTTCTTC
NA	TRBJ1-2	NA	TRBV28	CASTKRGAPVYGYTF	TGTGCCAGCACTAAGAGGGGGGCGCCAGTCTATGGCTACACCTTC
TRBD1	TRBJ1-1	NA	TRBV19	CASSSRDSYTEAFF	TGTGCCAGTAGTAGCCGGGACAGCTACACTGAAGCTTTCTTT
NA	TRBJ1-1	NA	TRBV20-1	CSALSREEAFF	TGCAGTGCCCTAAGCCGGGAGGAAGCTTTCTTT
NA	TRBJ1-4	NA	TRBV7-8	CASSFNRVGEKLFF	TGTGCCAGCAGCTTTAACAGGGTAGGAGAAAAACTGTTTTTT
NA	TRBJ1-4	NA	TRBV21-1	CARRSYEKLFF	TGTGCCAGGCGGAGTTATGAAAAACTGTTTTTT
TRBD2	TRBJ2-5	NA	TRBV5-1	CASSRGGELNQEIQYF	TGCGCCAGCAGCCGGGGGGGGGAACTAAACCAAGAGATCCAGTACTTC
NA	TRBJ2-7	NA	TRBV6-5	CASRPGGGSYEQYF	TGTGCCAGCAGACCAGGGGGAGGATCCTACGAGCAGTACTTC
TRBD2	TRBJ2-7	once	TRBV30	CAWGGVASGSSEQYF	TGTGCCTGGGGGGGGGTGGCTAGCGGGAGCTCCGAGCAGTACTTC
NA	TRBJ2-1	once	TRBV29-1	CSVEERASSYNEQFF	TGCAGCGTTGAGGAGCGGGCAAGCTCCTACAATGAGCAGTTCTTC
NA	TRBJ1-4	NA	TRBV28	CASRRPSGDNEKLFF	TGTGCCAGCAGGAGACCGTCCGGGGATAATGAAAAACTGTTTTTT
NA	TRBJ1-1	NA	TRBV3-1/TRBV3-2	CASSQVYGTEAFF	TGTGCCAGCAGCCAAGTATACGGGACTGAAGCTTTCTTT
TRBD2	TRBJ2-7	once	TRBV18	CASSELAGVDEQYF	TGTGCCAGCTCAGAACTAGCGGGAGTAGACGAGCAGTACTTC
TRBD1	TRBJ2-5	NA	TRBV19	CASSIVGTGQETQYF	TGTGCCAGTAGTATAGTCGGGACAGGACAAGAGACCCAGTACTTC
TRBD2	TRBJ2-1	once	TRBV30	CAWSDLAGGNEQFF	TGTGCCTGGAGTGATCTAGCGGGAGGTAATGAGCAGTTCTTC
TRBD2	TRBJ2-7	NA	TRBV4-2	CASSQGPSGEQYF	TGTGCCAGCAGCCAAGGTCCTAGCGGGGAGCAGTACTTC
NA	TRBJ2-2	NA	TRBV10-1	CASSEMIAENTGELFF	TGCGCCAGCAGTGAGATGATAGCAGAGAACACCGGGGAGCTGTTTTTT
NA	TRBJ2-1	NA	TRBV3-1/TRBV3-2	CASSQIYNEQFF	TGTGCCAGCAGCCAAATCTACAATGAGCAGTTCTTC
NA	TRBJ2-7	few	TRBV19	CASSRARSQETYEQYF	TGTGCCAGTAGTAGGGCTCGGTCACAGGAGACCTACGAGCAGTACTTC
NA	TRBJ2-7	NA	TRBV3-1/TRBV3-2	CASSPQVLRQQYF	TGTGCCAGCAGCCCCCAGGTACTACGACAGCAGTACTTC
TRBD2	TRBJ2-3	NA	TRBV4-2	CASSQDPPTSGSTDTQYF	TGTGCCAGCAGCCAAGATCCTCCAACTAGCGGCAGCACAGATACGCAGTATTTT
NA	TRBJ1-1	once	TRBV14	CASSQGRVEAFF	TGTGCCAGCAGCCAAGGTCGGGTTGAAGCTTTCTTT
NA	TRBJ1-1	NA	TRBV3-1/TRBV3-2	CASSQGVPNTEAFF	TGTGCCAGCAGCCAAGGTGTGCCGAACACTGAAGCTTTCTTT
NA	TRBJ1-4	NA	TRBV30	CAWMGGAEKLFF	TGTGCCTGGATGGGGGGGGCTGAAAAACTGTTTTTT
NA	TRBJ2-5	NA	TRBV5-1	CASSFQLETQYF	TGCGCCAGCAGCTTTCAGTTAGAGACCCAGTACTTC
NA	TRBJ2-2	NA	TRBV19	CASSRGRNTGELFF	TGTGCCAGTAGTAGGGGGCGGAACACCGGGGAGCTGTTTTTT
NA	TRBJ1-5	NA	TRBV30	CAWSVAAHGNQPQHF	TGTGCCTGGAGTGTAGCGGCGCATGGCAATCAGCCCCAGCATTTT
NA	TRBJ2-5	NA	TRBV6-5	CASSYEGETQYF	TGTGCCAGCAGTTACGAGGGGGAGACCCAGTACTTC
NA	TRBJ1-2	NA	TRBV6-1	CASSEPGAYGYTF	TGTGCCAGCAGTGAACCAGGGGCCTATGGCTACACCTTC
NA	TRBJ1-2	NA	TRBV2	CASSRQGYNYGYTF	TGTGCCAGCAGCAGACAAGGATATAACTATGGCTACACCTTC
NA	TRBJ2-7	NA	TRBV7-3	CASSLWDGSYEQYF	TGTGCCAGCAGCTTGTGGGACGGTAGCTACGAGCAGTACTTC
TRBD1	TRBJ1-4	NA	TRBV23-1	CASSQWTGEMPTNEKLFF	TGCGCCAGCAGTCAATGGACAGGGGAAATGCCAACTAATGAAAAACTGTTTTTT
NA	TRBJ2-3	NA	TRBV19	CASSITGRRETDTQYF	TGTGCCAGTAGTATAACTGGACGCCGGGAAACAGATACGCAGTATTTT
TRBD1	TRBJ1-5	NA	TRBV4-1	CASLPGTGDQPQHF	TGCGCCAGCCTACCCGGGACAGGGGATCAGCCCCAGCATTTT
NA	TRBJ1-6	few	TRBV9	CASSVGGDLNSPLHF	TGTGCCAGCAGCGTAGGAGGCGACCTTAATTCACCCCTCCACTTT
NA	TRBJ1-5	NA	TRBV18	CASSPLGGSNQPQHF	TGTGCCAGCTCACCACTGGGGGGGAGCAATCAGCCCCAGCATTTT
NA	TRBJ1-6	NA	TRBV7-3	CASSLNGLNSPLHF	TGTGCCAGCAGCTTAAATGGCTTGAATTCACCCCTCCACTTT